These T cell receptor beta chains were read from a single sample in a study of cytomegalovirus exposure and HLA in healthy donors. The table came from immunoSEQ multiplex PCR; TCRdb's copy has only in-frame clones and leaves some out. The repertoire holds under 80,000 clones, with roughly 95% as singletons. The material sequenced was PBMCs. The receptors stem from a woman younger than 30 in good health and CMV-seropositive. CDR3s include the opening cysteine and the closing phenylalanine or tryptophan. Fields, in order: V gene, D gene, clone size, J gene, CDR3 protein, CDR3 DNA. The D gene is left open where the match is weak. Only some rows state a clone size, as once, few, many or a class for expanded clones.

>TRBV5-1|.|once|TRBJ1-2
CASSLDSFAYGYTF
TGCGCCAGCAGCTTGGACAGTTTTGCTTATGGCTACACCTTC
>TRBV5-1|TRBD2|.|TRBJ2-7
CASSSQGGVLSYEQYF
TGCGCCAGCAGCTCCCAGGGAGGGGTCCTATCCTACGAGCAGTACTTC
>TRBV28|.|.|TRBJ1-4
CASSPYSTNEKLFF
TGTGCCAGCAGTCCCTACTCAACTAATGAAAAACTGTTTTTT
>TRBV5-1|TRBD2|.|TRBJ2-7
CASSVTSVASYEQYF
TGCGCCAGCAGCGTTACTAGCGTCGCGTCCTACGAGCAGTACTTC
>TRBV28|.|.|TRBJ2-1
CASSTTRSVFF
TGTGCCAGCAGTACAACTAGATCAGTCTTCTTC
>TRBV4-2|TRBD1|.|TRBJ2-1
CASSQSRQGGYRADNEQFF
TGTGCCAGCAGCCAGAGTAGACAGGGGGGTTACCGAGCCGACAATGAGCAGTTCTTC
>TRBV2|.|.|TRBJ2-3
CASRGRDTQYF
TGTGCCAGCAGGGGGCGAGATACGCAGTATTTT
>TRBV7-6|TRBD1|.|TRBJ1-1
CASSTWDRNTEAFF
TGTGCCAGCAGCACGTGGGACAGGAACACTGAAGCTTTCTTT
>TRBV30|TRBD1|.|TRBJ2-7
CAWSVLRTGVYEQYF
TGTGCCTGGAGTGTACTCAGGACAGGCGTCTACGAGCAGTACTTC
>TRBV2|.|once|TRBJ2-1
CASSEAVRRAEQFF
TGTGCCAGCAGTGAAGCCGTAAGGAGGGCTGAGCAGTTCTTC
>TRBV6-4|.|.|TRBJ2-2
CAREQGWDTGELFF
TGTGCCAGAGAACAGGGTTGGGACACCGGGGAGCTGTTTTTT
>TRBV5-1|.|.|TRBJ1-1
CASSSPGGGRNTEAFF
TGCGCCAGCAGCTCACCCGGCGGGGGGAGGAACACTGAAGCTTTCTTT
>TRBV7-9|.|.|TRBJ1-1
CASSLTEGGYMNTEAFF
TGTGCCAGCAGCTTAACGGAAGGAGGGTATATGAACACTGAAGCTTTCTTT
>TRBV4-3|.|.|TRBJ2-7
CASSQEIWGAYEQYF
TGCGCCAGCAGCCAAGAAATATGGGGAGCCTACGAGCAGTACTTC
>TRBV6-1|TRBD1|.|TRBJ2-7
CASRTIDRAYEQYF
TGTGCCAGCAGGACTATAGACAGGGCCTACGAGCAGTACTTC
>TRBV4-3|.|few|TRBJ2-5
CASSQDRRAETQYF
TGCGCCAGCAGCCAAGATCGGCGGGCGGAGACCCAGTACTTC
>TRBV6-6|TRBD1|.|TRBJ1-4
CASTLDRATEKLFF
TGTGCCAGCACTCTGGACAGGGCCACCGAAAAACTGTTTTTT
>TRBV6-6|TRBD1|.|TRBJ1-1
CASRRTGTGNTEAFF
TGTGCCAGCAGAAGAACCGGGACAGGGAACACTGAAGCTTTCTTT
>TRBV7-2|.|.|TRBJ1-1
CASSLVPGPGTEAFF
TGTGCCAGCAGCTTAGTCCCAGGGCCGGGCACTGAAGCTTTCTTT
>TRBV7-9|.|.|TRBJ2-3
CASSFVLAGTDTQYF
TGTGCCAGCAGCTTCGTCCTAGCAGGTACAGATACGCAGTATTTT
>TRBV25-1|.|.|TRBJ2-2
CASSAGGTGELFF
TGTGCCAGCAGTGCGGGCGGGACCGGGGAGCTGTTTTTT
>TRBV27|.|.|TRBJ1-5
CASRRGGAQPQHF
TGTGCCAGCAGAAGAGGGGGGGCTCAGCCCCAGCATTTT
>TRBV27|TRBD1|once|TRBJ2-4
CASSLDLRTGIIQYF
TGTGCCAGCAGTTTAGACCTCAGGACAGGGATCATTCAGTACTTC
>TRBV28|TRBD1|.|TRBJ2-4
CASCYRGELAKNIQYF
TGTGCCAGCTGTTACAGGGGAGAGTTGGCCAAAAACATTCAGTACTTC
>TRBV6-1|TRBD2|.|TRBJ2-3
CASSEEVGGPHSTDTQYF
TGTGCCAGCAGTGAAGAGGTGGGAGGGCCTCACAGTACAGATACGCAGTATTTT
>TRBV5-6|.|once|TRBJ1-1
CASSTRVNTEAFF
TGTGCCAGCAGCACGAGGGTGAACACTGAAGCTTTCTTT
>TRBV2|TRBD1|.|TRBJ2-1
CASDRDRAGEQFF
TGTGCCAGCGACCGGGACAGGGCCGGGGAGCAGTTCTTC
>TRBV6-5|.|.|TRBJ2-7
CASRAGVVEQYF
TGTGCCAGCAGGGCAGGGGTGGTTGAGCAGTACTTC
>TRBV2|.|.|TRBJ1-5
CASSEWRDDNQPQHF
TGTGCCAGCAGTGAGTGGAGGGATGACAATCAGCCCCAGCATTTT
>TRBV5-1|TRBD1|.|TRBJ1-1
CASSLESGGTEAFF
TGCGCCAGCAGCTTGGAGTCAGGGGGCACTGAAGCTTTCTTT
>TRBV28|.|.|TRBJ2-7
CASSLLDPTYEQYF
TGTGCCAGCAGTTTATTAGATCCCACCTACGAGCAGTACTTC
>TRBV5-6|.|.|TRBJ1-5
CASSADRHNQPQHF
TGTGCCAGCAGCGCCGACAGACACAATCAGCCCCAGCATTTT
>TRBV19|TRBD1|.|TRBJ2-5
CASSGIRGETQYF
TGTGCCAGTAGTGGTATCAGGGGGGAGACCCAGTACTTC
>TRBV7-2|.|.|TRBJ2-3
CASSSHPGEGTDTQYF
TGTGCCAGCAGCTCCCATCCGGGAGAAGGGACAGATACGCAGTATTTT
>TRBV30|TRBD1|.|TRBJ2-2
CAWRSRGRVDTGELFF
TGTGCCTGGAGAAGTAGGGGGCGGGTGGACACCGGGGAGCTGTTTTTT
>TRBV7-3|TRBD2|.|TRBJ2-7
CASSRGGGSSYEQYF
TGTGCCAGCAGCCGCGGGGGGGGGAGCTCCTACGAGCAGTACTTC
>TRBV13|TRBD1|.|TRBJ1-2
CASSPRGQGRGGYTF
TGTGCCAGCAGCCCCCGGGGACAGGGAAGAGGAGGCTACACCTTC
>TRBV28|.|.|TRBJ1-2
CASSSPRVYGYTF
TGTGCCAGCAGTTCCCCGCGGGTCTATGGCTACACCTTC
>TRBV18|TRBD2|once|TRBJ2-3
CASSPLAGPSPDTQYF
TGTGCCAGCTCACCTCTAGCGGGCCCATCCCCAGATACGCAGTATTTT
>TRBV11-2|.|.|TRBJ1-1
CASSGPRIGTFF
TGTGCCAGCAGCGGTCCACGGATCGGGACTTTCTTT
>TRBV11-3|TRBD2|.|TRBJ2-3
CASSLASGGPTDTQYF
TGTGCCAGCAGCTTAGCCAGCGGGGGGCCCACAGATACGCAGTATTTT
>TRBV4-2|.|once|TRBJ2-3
CASSQDQPSGTDTQYF
TGTGCCAGCAGCCAAGATCAGCCTAGCGGCACAGATACGCAGTATTTT
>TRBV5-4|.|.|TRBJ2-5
CASSREYETQYF
TGTGCCAGCAGCCGGGAGTACGAGACCCAGTACTTC
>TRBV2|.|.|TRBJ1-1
CASLQAEAFF
TGTGCCAGCCTGCAGGCTGAAGCTTTCTTT
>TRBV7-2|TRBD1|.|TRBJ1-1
CASSFSGQGHREAFF
TGTGCCAGCAGCTTCTCGGGACAGGGCCATAGAGAAGCTTTCTTT
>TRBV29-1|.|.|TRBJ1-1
CSVEDRIGDTEAFF
TGCAGCGTTGAAGATCGGATAGGGGATACTGAAGCTTTCTTT
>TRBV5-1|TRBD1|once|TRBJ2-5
CASSWGTAHGETQYF
TGCGCCAGCAGCTGGGGGACAGCGCATGGGGAGACCCAGTACTTC
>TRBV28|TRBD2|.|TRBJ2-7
CASSSPGLAGEQYF
TGTGCCAGCAGTTCGCCGGGACTAGCAGGCGAGCAGTACTTC
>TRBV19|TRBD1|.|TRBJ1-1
CASSIGGQGVSTEAFF
TGTGCCAGTAGTATAGGGGGACAGGGAGTGAGCACTGAAGCTTTCTTT
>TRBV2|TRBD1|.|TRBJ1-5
CASSTTGGRYSNQPQHF
TGTGCCAGCAGCACTACAGGGGGCAGATATAGCAATCAGCCCCAGCATTTT
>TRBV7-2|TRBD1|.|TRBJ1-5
CASSLVAGGSNQPQHF
TGTGCCAGCAGCTTAGTGGCAGGGGGAAGTAATCAGCCCCAGCATTTT
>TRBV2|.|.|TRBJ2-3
CASSDGLDTDTQYF
TGTGCCAGCAGTGACGGGTTAGACACAGATACGCAGTATTTT
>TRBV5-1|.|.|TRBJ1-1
CASSPPIRGTEAFF
TGCGCCAGCAGCCCCCCCATCAGGGGTACTGAAGCTTTCTTT
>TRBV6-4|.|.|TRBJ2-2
CASSDGSDTGELFF
TGTGCCAGCAGTGACGGGAGTGACACCGGGGAGCTGTTTTTT
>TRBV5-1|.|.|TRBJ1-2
CASSLAEGNYGYTF
TGCGCCAGCAGCTTGGCCGAGGGAAACTATGGCTACACCTTC
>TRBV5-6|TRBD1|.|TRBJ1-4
CASSSQGALNEKLFF
TGTGCCAGCAGCTCACAGGGGGCCCTTAATGAAAAACTGTTTTTT